This entry lists 14 T cell receptor beta chains sequenced from one sample in a study of cytomegalovirus exposure and HLA in healthy donors. PCR was performed using 60 Vbeta and 13 Jbeta primers. Data came from immunoSEQ multiplex PCR; TCRdb stores just in-frame clones and leaves some out. The repertoire holds more than 95,000 clones, with 76% as singletons. The sequencing input was PBMCs. The receptors here all came from a man aged 40-55 years in good health and CMV-seropositive.

The gene calls are TRBV9 and TRBJ1-1; D gene ambiguous. Per the germline V gene, CDR1 is SGDLS and CDR2 is YYNGEE. The CDR3 consists of 14 residues. The germline V and J ends were trimmed by 4 bases and 1 base, with 11 bases remaining between them. In DNA form, the CDR3 reads TGTGCCAGCAGCCCCCGGGAGCAGAACACTGAAGCTTTCTTT. This codes for CASSPREQNTEAFF.

The V call is TRBV6-5, the J call TRBJ1-5; D is undetermined. From germline, CDR1 is MNHEY and CDR2 SVGAGI. The V gene lost 3 bases and the J gene lost 2 bases, with 14 bases spanning the gap. This CDR3 has 16 residues. The DNA for the CDR3 is TGTGCCAGCAGTTATCTACAGAGTACCGGCAATCAGCCCCAGCATTTT. This gives the protein CASSYLQSTGNQPQHF.

J is TRBJ2-2 and V is TRBV27; D is possibly TRBD2 (6 bases). Germline V gene data show CDR1 as MNHEY and CDR2 as SMNVEV (reference sequence). CDR3 length: 16 residues. V lost 5 bases and J lost 1, with 14 bases in between. The CDR3 bases are TGTGCCAGCAGTCAAGTACGGGGGAGGAACACCGGGGAGCTGTTTTTT. Translation gives CASSQVRGRNTGELFF.

The rearrangement uses TRBV29-1 and TRBJ2-5; TRBD1 might be the D (6 bases). Trimming shortened V by 0 bases and J by 13 bases, and 15 bases separated the two germline ends. The CDR3 length is 12 residues. Germline CDR1 SQVTM, CDR2 ANQGSEA. CDR3: CSVEDDRPSRYF. The CDR3 DNA is TGCAGCGTTGAAGATGACAGGCCCTCGAGGTACTTC.

The genes are TRBV5-5 and TRBJ1-5, with 10 positions matching TRBD1. The germline gives CDR1 SGHKS, CDR2 YYEKEE (reference sequence). The length of the CDR3 is 16 residues. V lost 3 bases, J lost 9 bases, and 12 bases stayed unmatched. CDR3 protein: CASSSQLGQGVRPQHF. CDR3 bases: TGTGCCAGCAGCTCCCAGCTAGGACAGGGGGTCCGGCCCCAGCATTTT.

The chain couples TRBV7-9 to TRBJ2-7, with TRBD1 matching 10 bases. The CDR3 is 14 residues long. The germline gives CDR1 SEHNR, CDR2 FQNEAQ (reference sequence). Germline trimming cut 5 bases from V and 5 bases from J; bases unmatched to any gene: 6. CDR3 in amino acids: CASSPTGGRDEQYF. CDR3 nucleotides: TGTGCCAGCAGCCCGACAGGGGGCAGGGACGAGCAGTACTTC. Together with reference TRBV7-9 and TRBJ2-7, the CDR3 gives the full variable domain: DTGVSQNPRHKITKRGQNVTFRCDPISEHNRLYWYRQTLGQGPEFLTYFQNEAQLEKSRLLSDRFSAERPKGSFSTLEIQRTEQGDSAMYLCASSPTGGRDEQYFGPGTRLTVT.

The chain joins TRBV19 to TRBJ1-1, with D maybe TRBD1 (5 bases). Trimming removed 6 bases from V and 1 base from J, with 9 bases in between. Germline V CDR1 and CDR2: LNHDA, SQIVND (reference sequence). The CDR3 runs to 13 residues. CDR3 DNA: TGTGCCAGTAGGCCCGGGGGGAACACTGAAGCTTTCTTT. Its translation is CASRPGGNTEAFF.

The chain joins TRBV30 to TRBJ2-5; D may be TRBD2 (6 bases). In germline, CDR1 is GTSNPN, CDR2 SVGIG (reference sequence). The CDR3 loop spans 11 amino acids. V shed 5 bases and J shed 4 bases, with 8 bases lying between them. The CDR3, as DNA: TGTGCCTGGGGGACTTCAGAGACCCAGTACTTC. This codes for CAWGTSETQYF.

The chain joins TRBV27 to TRBJ1-4; 9 nucleotides align to TRBD1. The CDR3 has 16 amino acids. Trimming cost V 5 bases and J 7 bases; bases outside gene matches: 11. Germline CDR1 is MNHEY and CDR2 is SMNVEV (reference sequence). CDR3 sequence reads: CASSRGRTGVREKLFF. CDR3 DNA sequence: TGTGCCAGCAGTAGGGGACGGACAGGGGTTCGTGAAAAACTGTTTTTT. The variable domain in full, with the rest retrieved from reference TRBV27 and TRBJ1-4, is EAQVTQNPRYLITVTGKKLTVTCSQNMNHEYMSWYRQDPGLGLRQIYYSMNVEVTDKGDVPEGYKVSRKEKRNFPLILESPSPNQTSLYFCASSRGRTGVREKLFFGSGTQLSVL.

This chain links TRBV10-3 with TRBJ2-1; TRBD1 aligns across 9 bases. The germline V gene encodes CDR1 ENHRY and CDR2 SYGVKD. The CDR3 loop spans 14 amino acids. The V and J ends lost 5 bases and 8 bases, in that order; junction bases with no gene match: 7. The CDR3, as DNA: TGTGCCATCAGTCCGGGACAGGGTGTTGATGAGCAGTTCTTC. Translated, it gives CAISPGQGVDEQFF.

This sequence joins TRBV7-9 and TRBJ1-1; TRBD1 aligns across 11 bases. The germline V gene has CDR1 SEHNR and CDR2 FQNEAQ (reference sequence). The CDR3 covers 15 residues. With V trimmed by 5 bases and J by 4 bases, 6 bases remained unmatched. The CDR3 here is CASSDRGTGGTEAFF. CDR3 sequence (DNA): TGTGCCAGCAGCGACCGGGGGACAGGGGGCACTGAAGCTTTCTTT.

This chain links TRBV4-2 with TRBJ1-4; tentative D call: TRBD1 (6 bases). Germline CDR1 LGHNA, CDR2 YNFKEQ. The CDR3 runs 15 residues. Trimming removed 1 base at V and 2 bases at J, with 8 bases between. In DNA form, the CDR3 reads TGTGCCAGCAGCCAAGGAGACAGGACTAATGAAAAACTGTTTTTT. Translation: CASSQGDRTNEKLFF.

V is TRBV7-9 and J is TRBJ2-7; maybe TRBD2 (7 bases). The length of the CDR3 is 16 residues. Per germline, CDR1 SEHNR and CDR2 FQNEAQ (reference sequence). Trimming stripped 5 bases from V and 0 bases from J, with 17 bases between. CDR3 nucleotide sequence: TGTGCCAGCAGCCAAACTAGGGGGGGGAGCTCCTACGAGCAGTACTTC. Its translation is CASSQTRGGSSYEQYF.

V and J are TRBV7-8 and TRBJ1-3; no clear D. The CDR3 is 14 residues long. V lost 2 bases, J lost 3 bases, and 8 bases lay in between. Germline-derived CDR1 and CDR2 are SGHVS and FQNEAQ. The chain's CDR3 is CASSLSGSGNTIYF. The CDR3 DNA reads TGTGCCAGCAGCTTATCGGGGAGTGGAAACACCATATATTTT.